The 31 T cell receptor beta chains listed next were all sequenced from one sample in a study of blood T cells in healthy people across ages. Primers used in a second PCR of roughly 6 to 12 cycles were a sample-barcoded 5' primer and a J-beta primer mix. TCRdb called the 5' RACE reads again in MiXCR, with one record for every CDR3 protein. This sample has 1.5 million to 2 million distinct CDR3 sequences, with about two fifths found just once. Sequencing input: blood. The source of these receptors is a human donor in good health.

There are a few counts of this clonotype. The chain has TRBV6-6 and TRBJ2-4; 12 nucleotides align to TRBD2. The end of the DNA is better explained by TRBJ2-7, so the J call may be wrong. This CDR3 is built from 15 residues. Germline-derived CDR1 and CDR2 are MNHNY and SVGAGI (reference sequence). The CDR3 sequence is CASRSLAGGLYEQYF. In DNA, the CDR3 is TGTGCCAGCAGGTCTCTAGCGGGGGGGCTCTACGAGCAGTACTTC.

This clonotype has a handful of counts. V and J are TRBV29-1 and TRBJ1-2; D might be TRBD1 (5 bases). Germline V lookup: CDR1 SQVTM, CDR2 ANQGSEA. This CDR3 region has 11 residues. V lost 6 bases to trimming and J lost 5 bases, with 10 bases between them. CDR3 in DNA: TGCAGCGTCTGGGGGACTTATGGCTACACCTTC. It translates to CSVWGTYGYTF.

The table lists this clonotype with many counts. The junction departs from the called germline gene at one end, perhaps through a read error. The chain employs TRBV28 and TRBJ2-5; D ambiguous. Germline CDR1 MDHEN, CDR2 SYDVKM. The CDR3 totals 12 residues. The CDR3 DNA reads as TGCGCCAGCAGCCGGCTTCGAGAGACCCAGTACTTC. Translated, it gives CASSRLRETQYF.

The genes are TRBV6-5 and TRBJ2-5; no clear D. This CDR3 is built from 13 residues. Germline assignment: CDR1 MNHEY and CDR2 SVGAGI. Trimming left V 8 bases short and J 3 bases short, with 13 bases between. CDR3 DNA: TGTGCCAGCCGACTTTGGAGAGAAGAGACCCAGTACTTC. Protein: CASRLWREETQYF.

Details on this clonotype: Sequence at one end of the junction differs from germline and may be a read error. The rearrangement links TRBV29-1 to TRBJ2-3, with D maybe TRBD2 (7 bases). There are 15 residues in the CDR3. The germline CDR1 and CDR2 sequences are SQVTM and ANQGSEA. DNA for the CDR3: TGCAGCCTATCCCTAGGCGGGGGCCCTGGGGATACGCGGTATTTT. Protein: CSLSLGGGPGDTRYF.

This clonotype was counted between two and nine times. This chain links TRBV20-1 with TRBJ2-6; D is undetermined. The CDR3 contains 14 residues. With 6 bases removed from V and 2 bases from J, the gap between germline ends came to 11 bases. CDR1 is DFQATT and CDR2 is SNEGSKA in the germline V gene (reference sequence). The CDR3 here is CSAPRPPGANVLTF. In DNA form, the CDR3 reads TGCAGTGCCCCCCGTCCCCCTGGGGCCAACGTCCTGACTTTC.

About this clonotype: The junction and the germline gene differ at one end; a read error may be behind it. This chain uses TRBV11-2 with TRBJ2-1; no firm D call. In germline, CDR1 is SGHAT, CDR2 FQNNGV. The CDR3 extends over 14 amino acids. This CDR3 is CASSLGPAIYEQCF. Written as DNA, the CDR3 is TGTGCCAGCAGCCTAGGGCCAGCTATCTACGAGCAGTGCTTC.

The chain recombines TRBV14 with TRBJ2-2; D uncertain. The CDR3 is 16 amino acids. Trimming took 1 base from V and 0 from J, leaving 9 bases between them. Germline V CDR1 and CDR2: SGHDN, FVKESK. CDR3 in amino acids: CASSQVRVTNTGELFF. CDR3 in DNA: TGTGCCAGCAGCCAAGTGAGAGTAACGAACACCGGGGAGCTGTTTTTT.

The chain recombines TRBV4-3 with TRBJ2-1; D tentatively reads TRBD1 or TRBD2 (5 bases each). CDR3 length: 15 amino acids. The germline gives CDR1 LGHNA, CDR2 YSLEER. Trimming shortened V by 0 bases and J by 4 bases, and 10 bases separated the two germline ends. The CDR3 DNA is TGCGCCAGCAGCCAAGAGGGGGTGATTTACAATGAGCAGTTCTTC. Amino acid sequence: CASSQEGVIYNEQFF.

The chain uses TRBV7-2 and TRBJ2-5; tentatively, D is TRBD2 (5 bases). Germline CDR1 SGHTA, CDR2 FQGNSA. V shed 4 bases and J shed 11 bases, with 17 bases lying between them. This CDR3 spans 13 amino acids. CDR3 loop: CASSYRGQAEQYF. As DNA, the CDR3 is TGTGCCAGCAGCTATAGAGGGCAGGCGGAGCAGTACTTC.

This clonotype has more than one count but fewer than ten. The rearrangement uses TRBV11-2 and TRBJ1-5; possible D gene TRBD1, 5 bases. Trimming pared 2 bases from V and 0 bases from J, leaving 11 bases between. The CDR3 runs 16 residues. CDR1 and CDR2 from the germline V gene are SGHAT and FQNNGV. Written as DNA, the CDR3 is TGTGCCAGCAGCTTATTTGGGGGGGATAGCAATCAGCCCCAGCATTTT. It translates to CASSLFGGDSNQPQHF.

Written as DNA, the CDR3 is TGTGCCAGCAATATAATGACAGGGGCCACTGAAGCTTTCTTT. It codes for CASNIMTGATEAFF. The rearrangement links TRBV6-5 to TRBJ1-1; 8 bases fit TRBD1. There are 14 residues in the CDR3. Losses at the gene ends were 7 bases for V and 4 bases for J; bases not matched to a gene: 8. Per germline, CDR1 MNHEY and CDR2 SVGAGI.

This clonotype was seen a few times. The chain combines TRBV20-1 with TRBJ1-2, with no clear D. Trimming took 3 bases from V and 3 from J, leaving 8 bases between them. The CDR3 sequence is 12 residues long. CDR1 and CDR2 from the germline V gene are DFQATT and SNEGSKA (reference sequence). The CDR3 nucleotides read TGCAGTGCTAGTGACCCCGACTATGGCTACACCTTC. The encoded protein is CSASDPDYGYTF.

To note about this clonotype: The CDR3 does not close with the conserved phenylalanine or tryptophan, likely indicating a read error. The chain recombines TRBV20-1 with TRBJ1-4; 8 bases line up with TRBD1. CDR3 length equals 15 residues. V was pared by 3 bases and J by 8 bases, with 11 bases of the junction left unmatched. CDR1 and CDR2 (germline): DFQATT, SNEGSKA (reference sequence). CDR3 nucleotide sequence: TGCAGTGCTAGTCAGCCAGGGACAGGCCGGGAAAAACTGTTTTGT. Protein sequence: CSASQPGTGREKLFC.

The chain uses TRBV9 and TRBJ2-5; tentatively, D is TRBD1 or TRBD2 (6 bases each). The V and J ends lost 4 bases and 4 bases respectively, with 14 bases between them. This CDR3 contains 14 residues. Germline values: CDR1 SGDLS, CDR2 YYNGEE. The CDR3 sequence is CASSPTGALETQYF. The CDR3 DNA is TGTGCCAGCAGCCCCACGGGGGCTCTAGAGACCCAGTACTTC. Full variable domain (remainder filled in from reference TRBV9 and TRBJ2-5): DSGVTQTPKHLITATGQRVTLRCSPRSGDLSVYWYQQSLDQGLQFLIQYYNGEERAKGNILERFSAQQFPDLHSELNLSSLELGDSALYFCASSPTGALETQYFGPGTRLLVL.

CDR3 bases: TGCAGCGTTGAAGATGCTCGGGTGACCACTGAAGCTTTCTTT. This encodes CSVEDARVTTEAFF. The V and J genes are TRBV29-1 and TRBJ1-1; D is ambiguous. The length of the CDR3 is 14 residues. Germline lookup yields CDR1 SQVTM and CDR2 ANQGSEA. Between the trimmed V and J ends, which lost 0 bases and 4 bases, there was a span of 12 bases.

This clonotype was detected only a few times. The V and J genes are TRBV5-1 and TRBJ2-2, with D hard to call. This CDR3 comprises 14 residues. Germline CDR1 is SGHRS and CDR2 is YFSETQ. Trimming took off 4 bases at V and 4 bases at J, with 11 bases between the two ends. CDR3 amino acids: CASSGFSVTGELFF. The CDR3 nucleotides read TGCGCCAGCAGCGGATTCAGTGTCACCGGGGAGCTGTTTTTT.

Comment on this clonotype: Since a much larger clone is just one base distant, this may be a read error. Written as DNA, the CDR3 is TGTACCAGCAGCTTAGGGGGCTATTGGACAGATAACACTGAAGCTTTCTTT. Translating it yields CTSSLGGYWTDNTEAFF. This rearrangement joins TRBV11-2 to TRBJ1-1; the match to TRBD1 covers 7 bases. The CDR3 has 17 residues. The germline V gene has CDR1 SGHAT and CDR2 FQNNGV.

DNA for the CDR3: TGTGCCAGCAGGGGGAGGGGAACTCTAGCCAAAAACATTCAGTACTTC. It specifies CASRGRGTLAKNIQYF. The chain uses TRBV2 and TRBJ2-4; 7 nucleotides agree with TRBD2. The trim removed 6 bases at V and 0 bases at J, leaving 8 bases unmatched. The CDR3 contains 16 residues. Germline V lookup: CDR1 SNHLY, CDR2 FYNNEI.

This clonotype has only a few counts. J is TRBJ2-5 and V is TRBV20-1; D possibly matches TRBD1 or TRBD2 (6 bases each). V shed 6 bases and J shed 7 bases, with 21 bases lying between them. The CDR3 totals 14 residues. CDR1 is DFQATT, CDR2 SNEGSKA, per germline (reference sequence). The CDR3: CSAQGLALEVTQYF. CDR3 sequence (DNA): TGCAGTGCCCAGGGGCTAGCGTTGGAAGTGACCCAGTACTTC.

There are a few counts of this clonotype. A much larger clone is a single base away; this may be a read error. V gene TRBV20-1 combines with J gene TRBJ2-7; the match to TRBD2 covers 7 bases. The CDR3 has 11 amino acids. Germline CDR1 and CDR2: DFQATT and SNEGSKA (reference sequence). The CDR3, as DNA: TGCAGGGCTAGCGGCTACTACGAGCAGTACTTC. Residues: CRASGYYEQYF.

The CDR3 nucleotides are TGCAGCGCTGCGACAGGGGGCGCGAATGGCTACACCTTC. Its translation is CSAATGGANGYTF. The V and J genes are TRBV29-1 and TRBJ1-2; 10 bases match TRBD1. V lost 7 bases and J lost 6; bases outside the gene matches: 8. Germline V lookup: CDR1 SQVTM, CDR2 ANQGSEA. This CDR3 is built from 13 residues.

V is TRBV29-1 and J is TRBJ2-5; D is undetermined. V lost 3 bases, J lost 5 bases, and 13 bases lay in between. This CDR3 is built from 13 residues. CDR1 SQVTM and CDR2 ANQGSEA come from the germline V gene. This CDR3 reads CSVDDSRRETQYF. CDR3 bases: TGCAGCGTTGACGACTCCAGACGGGAGACCCAGTACTTC.

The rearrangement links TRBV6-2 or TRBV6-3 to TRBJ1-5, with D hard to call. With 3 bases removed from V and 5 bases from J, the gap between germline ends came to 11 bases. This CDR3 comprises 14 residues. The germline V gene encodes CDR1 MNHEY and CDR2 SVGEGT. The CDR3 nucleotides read TGTGCCAGCAGTTATAGACCGGGTTATCAGCCCCAGCATTTT. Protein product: CASSYRPGYQPQHF.

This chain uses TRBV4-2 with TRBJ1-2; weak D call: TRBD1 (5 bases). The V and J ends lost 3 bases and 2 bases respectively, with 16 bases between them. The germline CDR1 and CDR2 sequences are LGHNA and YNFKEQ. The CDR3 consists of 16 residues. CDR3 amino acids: CASSHDLGRQNYGYTF. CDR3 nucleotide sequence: TGTGCCAGCAGCCACGACTTAGGGCGACAGAACTATGGCTACACCTTC.

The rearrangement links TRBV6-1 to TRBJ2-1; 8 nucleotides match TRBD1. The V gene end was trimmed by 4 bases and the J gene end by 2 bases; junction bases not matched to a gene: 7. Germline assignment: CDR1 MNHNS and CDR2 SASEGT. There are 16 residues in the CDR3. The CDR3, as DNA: TGTGCCAGCAGTGCCCCTCCGACAGGGGCCTACAATGAGCAGTTCTTC. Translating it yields CASSAPPTGAYNEQFF.

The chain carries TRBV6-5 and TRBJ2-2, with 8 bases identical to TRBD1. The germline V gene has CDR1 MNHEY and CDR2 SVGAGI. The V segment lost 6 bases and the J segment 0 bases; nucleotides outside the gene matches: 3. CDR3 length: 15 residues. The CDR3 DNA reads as TGTGCCAGCAGACTGGACAGGGCGAACACCGGGGAGCTGTTTTTT. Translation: CASRLDRANTGELFF.

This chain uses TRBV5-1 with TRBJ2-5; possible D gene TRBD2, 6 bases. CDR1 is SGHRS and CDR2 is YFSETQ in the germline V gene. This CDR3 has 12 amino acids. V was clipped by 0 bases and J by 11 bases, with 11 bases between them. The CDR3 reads CASSLVEGEQYF. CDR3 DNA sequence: TGCGCCAGCAGCTTGGTGGAGGGTGAGCAGTACTTC.

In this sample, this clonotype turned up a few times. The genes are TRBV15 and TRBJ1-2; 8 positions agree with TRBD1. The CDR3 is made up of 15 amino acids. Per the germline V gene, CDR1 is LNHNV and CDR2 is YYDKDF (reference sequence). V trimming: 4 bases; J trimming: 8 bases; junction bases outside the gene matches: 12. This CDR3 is CATSKNPDRVGGYTF. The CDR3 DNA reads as TGTGCCACCAGCAAAAACCCGGACAGGGTGGGCGGCTACACCTTC.

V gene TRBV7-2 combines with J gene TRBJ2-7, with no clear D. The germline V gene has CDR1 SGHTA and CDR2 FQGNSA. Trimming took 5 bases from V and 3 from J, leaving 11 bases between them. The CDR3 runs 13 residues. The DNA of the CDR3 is TGTGCCAGCAGCGCTTCTAAGGGCTACGAGCAGTACTTC. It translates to CASSASKGYEQYF.

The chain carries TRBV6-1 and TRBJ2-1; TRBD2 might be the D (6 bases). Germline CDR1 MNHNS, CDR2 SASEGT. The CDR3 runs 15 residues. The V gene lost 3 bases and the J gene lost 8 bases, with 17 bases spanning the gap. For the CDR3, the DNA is TGTGCCAGCAGTGATGCCTCCGCGGGGCGTGATGAGCAGTTCTTC. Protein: CASSDASAGRDEQFF.